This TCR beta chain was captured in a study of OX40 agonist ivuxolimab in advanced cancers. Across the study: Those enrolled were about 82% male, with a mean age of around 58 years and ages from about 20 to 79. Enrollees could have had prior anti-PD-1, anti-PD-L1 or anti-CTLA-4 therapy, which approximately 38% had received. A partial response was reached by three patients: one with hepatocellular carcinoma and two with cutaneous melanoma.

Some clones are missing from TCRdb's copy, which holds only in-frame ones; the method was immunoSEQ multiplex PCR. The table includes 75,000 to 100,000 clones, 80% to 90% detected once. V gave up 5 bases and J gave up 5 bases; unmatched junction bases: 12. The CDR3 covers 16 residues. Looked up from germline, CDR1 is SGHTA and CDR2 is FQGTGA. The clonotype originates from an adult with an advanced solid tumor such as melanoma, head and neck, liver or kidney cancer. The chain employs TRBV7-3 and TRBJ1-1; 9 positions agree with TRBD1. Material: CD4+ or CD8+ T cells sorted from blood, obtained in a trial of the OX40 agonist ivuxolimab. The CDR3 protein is CASSLSRGTGLTEAFF. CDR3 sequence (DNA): TGTGCCAGCAGCCTCTCGCGAGGGACAGGGCTAACTGAAGCTTTCTTT.